This is a list of T cell receptor beta chains from one sample in a study of OX40 agonist ivuxolimab in advanced cancers. Generated by immunoSEQ multiplex PCR, the TCRdb table keeps only in-frame clones and is missing some. The table shows some 80,000 clones, with around 85% occurring only once. Here the sequenced sample was CD4+ or CD8+ T cells sorted from blood, taken in a trial of the OX40 agonist ivuxolimab. All receptors derive from an adult with an advanced solid tumor such as melanoma, head and neck, liver or kidney cancer. Both conserved end residues are part of each CDR3. The D gene is left open where the match is weak. Expanded clones are given a class, and other clones once, few, many or no size at all.

>TRBJ2-3|.|TRBV5-4|TRBD2
CASSLDKRGSRDTQYF
TGTGCCAGCAGCTTGGATAAGCGGGGGAGCAGAGATACGCAGTATTTT
>TRBJ1-3|.|TRBV28|.
CASSLLARTGNTIYF
TGTGCCAGCAGTTTATTGGCCAGGACTGGAAACACCATATATTTT
>TRBJ1-4|.|TRBV18|TRBD1
CASSRTNRGENEKLFF
TGTGCCAGCTCACGTACCAACAGGGGAGAAAATGAAAAACTGTTTTTT
>TRBJ2-7|once|TRBV5-4|.
CASSRATGQEQYF
TGTGCCAGCAGCCGGGCCACGGGCCAAGAGCAGTACTTC
>TRBJ1-6|.|TRBV5-1|.
CASTLSGVRYSPLHF
TGCGCCAGCACCCTCTCGGGAGTTCGGTATTCACCCCTCCACTTT
>TRBJ2-7|.|TRBV6-1|TRBD1
CASSEALGRGRDEQYF
TGTGCCAGCAGTGAAGCGCTTGGCAGGGGGCGGGACGAGCAGTACTTC
>TRBJ2-7|.|TRBV10-3|TRBD1
CAISDPGQGAYEQYF
TGTGCCATCAGTGACCCTGGACAGGGGGCTTACGAGCAGTACTTC
>TRBJ1-1|.|TRBV19|.
CASTRPSTEAFF
TGTGCCAGTACCAGACCCAGCACTGAAGCTTTCTTT
>TRBJ2-5|.|TRBV27|TRBD2
CYLRGGQQETQYF
TGCTACCTCCGGGGGGGTCAACAAGAGACCCAGTACTTC
>TRBJ2-5|.|TRBV6-1|TRBD1
CASSKGDSETQYF
TGTGCCAGCAGTAAAGGGGACAGTGAGACCCAGTACTTC
>TRBJ1-1|.|TRBV2|.
CASSKSDSGDTEAFF
TGTGCCAGCAGTAAGTCAGACAGTGGGGACACTGAAGCTTTCTTT
>TRBJ2-7|.|TRBV20-1|.
CSARKSYEQYF
TGCAGTGCTAGGAAGAGCTACGAGCAGTACTTC
>TRBJ2-6|few|TRBV28|.
CASSLFRSGANVLTF
TGTGCCAGCAGTTTATTCCGTTCTGGGGCCAACGTCCTGACTTTC
>TRBJ2-5|.|TRBV11-3|.
CASSSGLGVQETQYF
TGTGCCAGCAGCTCCGGACTGGGAGTCCAAGAGACCCAGTACTTC
>TRBJ1-1|.|TRBV5-4|.
CASSLWERNTEAFF
TGTGCCAGCAGCTTGTGGGAACGAAACACTGAAGCTTTCTTT
>TRBJ2-7|once|TRBV6-4|TRBD2
CASSDSGAGGSYEQYF
TGTGCCAGCAGTGACTCAGGGGCGGGGGGCTCCTACGAGCAGTACTTC
>TRBJ2-3|.|TRBV7-3|.
CASSHQGVPDTQYF
TGTGCCAGCAGCCATCAGGGAGTTCCAGATACGCAGTATTTT
>TRBJ2-7|.|TRBV19|TRBD1
CASGQGRTYEQYF
TGTGCCAGTGGACAGGGGAGGACCTACGAGCAGTACTTC
>TRBJ2-3|.|TRBV4-1|.
CASSQDRGATDTQYF
TGCGCCAGCAGCCAAGATCGTGGAGCCACAGATACGCAGTATTTT
>TRBJ2-5|.|TRBV6-5|TRBD2
CASSFHGTRETQYF
TGTGCCAGCAGTTTCCACGGGACTAGGGAGACCCAGTACTTC
>TRBJ2-5|.|TRBV7-8|.
CASSLESDSWGQETQYF
TGTGCCAGCAGCTTAGAATCAGACAGTTGGGGGCAGGAGACCCAGTACTTC
>TRBJ1-2|.|TRBV15|.
CATSREGRGPNYGYTF
TGTGCCACCAGCAGAGAGGGCAGGGGACCAAACTATGGCTACACCTTC
>TRBJ2-2|.|TRBV28|.
CASLRRANTGELFF
TGTGCCAGCCTCAGACGCGCGAACACCGGGGAGCTGTTTTTT
>TRBJ1-6|.|TRBV5-6|.
CASSLGQRPQPLHF
TGTGCCAGCAGCTTGGGACAGAGACCTCAGCCCCTCCACTTT
>TRBJ2-7|once|TRBV30|.
CAWNLPSEQYF
TGTGCCTGGAACCTTCCCAGCGAGCAGTACTTC
>TRBJ2-7|.|TRBV11-2|TRBD1
CASSLETGSAGTGSFYEQYF
TGTGCCAGCAGCTTAGAAACGGGATCCGCCGGGACAGGATCCTTCTACGAGCAGTACTTC
>TRBJ2-5|.|TRBV5-6|.
CASSSGGPGETQYF
TGTGCCAGCAGCTCGGGCGGACCGGGGGAGACCCAGTACTTC
>TRBJ1-1|few|TRBV13|.
CASSFTAAGEAFF
TGTGCCAGCAGCTTCACGGCCGCGGGTGAAGCTTTCTTT
>TRBJ1-6|.|TRBV28|.
CASRRTDYYSPLHF
TGTGCCAGCAGGCGGACTGATTATTATTCACCCCTCCACTTT